The 21 T cell receptor beta chains listed next were all sequenced from one sample in a study of quantifying T cell responses using KT2 cells. Study as a whole: cDNA was made from DNase-treated RNA using alpha and beta constant primers.

An oligo carrying a UMI was ligated to the cDNA 3' end. First-round PCR used around 4 cycles and beta primers RC1.1 and RC1.2 covering TRBC1 and TRBC2. Using its own MiXCR run on the UMI-ligation and nested PCR reads, TCRdb lists one record per CDR3 protein. This table has tens of thousands of distinct CDR3 sequences, over 9% appearing once. Source material: PBMCs spiked with cells of the T cell clone KT2. The receptors were gathered from a human donor.

The sample holds many counts of this clonotype. The gene calls are TRBV27 and TRBJ2-1; 10 nucleotides line up with TRBD2. The V segment lost 6 bases and the J segment 9 bases; nucleotides outside the gene matches: 2. Germline V CDR1 and CDR2: MNHEY, SMNVEV (reference sequence). There are 12 residues in the CDR3. The DNA for the CDR3 is TGTGCCAGCAGGAGGACTAGCGGTGAGCAGTTCTTC. Its protein product is CASRRTSGEQFF.

The CDR3, as DNA: TGTGCCAGCAGCTCGTACATGGGATCATATTCTAACTATGGCTACACCTTC. As protein: CASSSYMGSYSNYGYTF. This chain joins TRBV7-9 and TRBJ1-2, with D unclear. Trimming removed 4 bases at V and 0 bases at J, with 18 bases between. This CDR3 has 17 amino acids. Germline-derived CDR1 and CDR2 are SEHNR and FQNEAQ (reference sequence).

This clonotype was picked up many times. The V call is TRBV6-5, the J call TRBJ2-3; D not resolved. Germline V CDR1 and CDR2: MNHEY, SVGAGI. Trimming removed 3 bases at V and 0 bases at J, with 10 bases between. The CDR3 extends over 15 amino acids. Here the CDR3 DNA reads TGTGCCAGCAGTTATTCCCCTGCCAGCACAGATACGCAGTATTTT. Translating it yields CASSYSPASTDTQYF.

There are a few counts of this clonotype. V and J are TRBV5-1 and TRBJ2-5, with TRBD2 identical over 7 bases. The CDR3 is 16 amino acids. V gave up 2 bases and J gave up 0 bases; unmatched junction bases: 7. Looked up from germline, CDR1 is SGHRS and CDR2 is YFSETQ. The CDR3 here is CASSFTKRGDQETQYF. The CDR3 DNA sequence: TGCGCCAGCAGCTTTACAAAGCGGGGCGACCAAGAGACCCAGTACTTC.

This clonotype was found a few times. V gene TRBV25-1 combines with J gene TRBJ1-4, with 7 bases lining up with TRBD1. This CDR3 spans 13 amino acids. J gave up 11 bases and V 4 bases, and 7 bases lay outside the gene matches. The germline CDR1 and CDR2 sequences are MGHDK and SYGVNS. CDR3 in DNA: TGTGCCAGCAGTGCCGGACAGGCTGACAAACTGTTTTTT. This translates into CASSAGQADKLFF.

The chain joins TRBV12-3 or TRBV12-4 to TRBJ2-1; 10 nucleotides match TRBD2. This CDR3 region has 15 residues. With V trimmed by 1 base and J by 5 bases, 2 bases remained unmatched. CDR3 loop: CASSLGLAGDNEQFF. The CDR3 region has the DNA TGTGCCAGCAGTTTAGGGCTAGCGGGAGACAATGAGCAGTTCTTC.

The V gene is TRBV7-9, the J gene TRBJ2-3; no reliable D call. CDR1 is SEHNR and CDR2 is FQNEAQ in the germline V gene (reference sequence). The CDR3 is made up of 12 amino acids. Trimming took off 6 bases at V and 6 bases at J, with 10 bases between the two ends. The CDR3 region has the DNA TGTGCCAGCAGTCCTACAGTGGATACGCAGTATTTT. This encodes CASSPTVDTQYF.

The rearrangement joins TRBV11-2 to TRBJ1-1; D is ambiguous. The V gene's germline CDR1 is SGHAT and CDR2 FQNNGV. The CDR3 is 13 residues long. The V gene lost 3 bases and the J gene lost 7 bases, with 12 bases spanning the gap. DNA for the CDR3: TGTGCCAGCAGCTTCGAGGACGGCAATGAAGCTTTCTTT. Its protein is CASSFEDGNEAFF.

This clonotype came up a few times. The V gene is TRBV5-5, the J gene TRBJ2-3; D perhaps matches TRBD1 (5 bases). CDR1 is SGHKS, CDR2 YYEKEE, per germline (reference sequence). This CDR3 region has 14 residues. The germline V and J ends were trimmed by 2 bases and 0 bases, with 7 bases remaining between them. CDR3 residues: CASSLGASTDTQYF. As DNA, the CDR3 is TGTGCCAGCAGCTTAGGGGCAAGCACAGATACGCAGTATTTT.

This clonotype was seen at least ten times. The chain carries TRBV19 and TRBJ2-7; TRBD1 is a possible D gene (5 bases). This CDR3 has 15 residues. V lost 5 bases, J lost 0 bases, and 14 bases lay in between. Germline V gene lookup returns CDR1 LNHDA and CDR2 SQIVND (reference sequence). The CDR3 bases are TGTGCCAGTAGTGCCCGACAGAGCATCTCCTACGAGCAGTACTTC. Translating it yields CASSARQSISYEQYF.

J is TRBJ1-1 and V is TRBV2, with D hard to call. The CDR3 is made up of 11 amino acids. Germline CDR1 is SNHLY and CDR2 is FYNNEI. Trimming pared 8 bases from V and 7 bases from J, leaving 11 bases between. As DNA, the CDR3 is TGTGCCAGCTCCTTAGGGAGTGAAGCTTTCTTT. Translating gives CASSLGSEAFF.

This clonotype was recorded at least ten times. V gene TRBV7-4 combines with J gene TRBJ1-4, with a possible D match to TRBD1 (6 bases). Germline CDR1 SGHVT, CDR2 SQSDAQ. Deletions cut 4 bases from V and 8 bases from J, with 17 bases between. The CDR3 contains 15 residues. Written as DNA, the CDR3 is TGTGCCAGCAGCTACCATGACAGGAAAAGAGAAAAACTGTTTTTT. Its protein product is CASSYHDRKREKLFF.

This clonotype was seen ten or more times. The chain links TRBV6-4 to TRBJ1-5, with a possible D match to TRBD1 (5 bases). V was cut by 8 bases and J by 0 bases, with 17 bases left in between. CDR3 length: 16 residues. Germline V gene data show CDR1 as MRHNA and CDR2 as SNTAGT. The CDR3 loop is CASVHQMRGSNQPQHF. CDR3 sequence (DNA): TGTGCCAGCGTTCACCAAATGAGGGGTAGCAATCAGCCCCAGCATTTT.

This clonotype turned up a few times. This chain connects TRBV7-6 to TRBJ2-1, with D possibly matching TRBD1 (6 bases). V dropped 6 bases and J dropped 5 bases, with 14 bases sitting between them. This CDR3 is built from 14 residues. Germline loops: CDR1 SGHVS, CDR2 FNYEAQ. The CDR3 loop reads CASSEQGYNNEQFF. The CDR3 bases are TGTGCCAGCAGTGAACAGGGTTATAACAATGAGCAGTTCTTC.

Only a few counts were recorded for this clonotype. This chain connects TRBV29-1 to TRBJ1-1; D uncertain. CDR1 and CDR2 (germline): SQVTM, ANQGSEA. Trimming left V 7 bases short and J 4 bases short, with 19 bases between. The CDR3 is 14 residues long. This CDR3 reads CSGGPQVRGTEAFF. The CDR3, as DNA: TGCAGCGGTGGGCCGCAAGTTCGTGGCACTGAAGCTTTCTTT.

This clonotype occurred a few times. The chain carries TRBV12-3 or TRBV12-4 and TRBJ2-1; 7 positions agree with TRBD1. With V trimmed by 7 bases and J by 5 bases, 8 bases remained unmatched. The CDR3 covers 14 residues. CDR3 DNA: TGTGCCAGCAAGGGGAGACAGGGCAACAATGAGCAGTTCTTC. The encoded protein is CASKGRQGNNEQFF.

This clonotype was picked up many times. The chain has TRBV20-1 and TRBJ1-5; a weak D match, TRBD1 (6 bases). The CDR3 contains 12 residues. The V end lost 5 bases, the J end lost 4 bases, and 9 bases lay between the germline ends. The V gene's germline CDR1 is DFQATT and CDR2 SNEGSKA (reference sequence). The CDR3 spells CSAERGNQPQHF. The CDR3 nucleotides are TGCAGTGCTGAGAGGGGGAATCAGCCCCAGCATTTT.

This clonotype was recorded at least ten times. The V gene is TRBV29-1, the J gene TRBJ2-6; a possible D gene is TRBD1 (5 bases). The CDR3 has 15 residues. Germline lookup yields CDR1 SQVTM and CDR2 ANQGSEA. V gave up 7 bases and J gave up 0 bases, with 13 bases separating them. The CDR3 region has the DNA TGCAGCGCCGGAACAGGTCGCTCTGGGGCCAACGTCCTGACTTTC. Its protein is CSAGTGRSGANVLTF.

In this sample, this clonotype turned up a few times. The chain uses TRBV9 and TRBJ2-1, with D possibly being TRBD1 or TRBD2 (5 bases each). The germline V gene encodes CDR1 SGDLS and CDR2 YYNGEE. Deletions cut 4 bases from V and 8 bases from J, with 22 bases between. This CDR3 contains 16 residues. The CDR3 DNA is TGTGCCAGCAGCCATTCGCTGGGGCGGCGGGTCGATGAGCAGTTCTTC. It translates to CASSHSLGRRVDEQFF. Complete variable domain (other parts from reference TRBV9 and TRBJ2-1): DSGVTQTPKHLITATGQRVTLRCSPRSGDLSVYWYQQSLDQGLQFLIQYYNGEERAKGNILERFSAQQFPDLHSELNLSSLELGDSALYFCASSHSLGRRVDEQFFGPGTRLTVL.

This clonotype was found a few times. The rearrangement links TRBV15 to TRBJ2-3; TRBD2 might be the D (6 bases). Deletions cut 0 bases from V and 4 bases from J, with 14 bases between. This CDR3 is 16 amino acids long. The germline gives CDR1 LNHNV, CDR2 YYDKDF (reference sequence). CDR3 residues: CATSRDLGGAPDTQYF. The CDR3 nucleotides are TGTGCCACCAGCAGAGATCTTGGCGGGGCCCCAGATACGCAGTATTTT.

This clonotype has only a few counts. The chain links TRBV9 to TRBJ2-1, with TRBD1 as a possible D gene (5 bases). The CDR3 loop spans 17 amino acids. V gave up 4 bases and J gave up 6 bases, with 23 bases separating them. The V gene's germline CDR1 is SGDLS and CDR2 YYNGEE. In DNA, the CDR3 is TGTGCCAGCAGCCCCCACCCCGGTACTCAGGGCAGCAATGAGCAGTTCTTC. Protein sequence: CASSPHPGTQGSNEQFF.